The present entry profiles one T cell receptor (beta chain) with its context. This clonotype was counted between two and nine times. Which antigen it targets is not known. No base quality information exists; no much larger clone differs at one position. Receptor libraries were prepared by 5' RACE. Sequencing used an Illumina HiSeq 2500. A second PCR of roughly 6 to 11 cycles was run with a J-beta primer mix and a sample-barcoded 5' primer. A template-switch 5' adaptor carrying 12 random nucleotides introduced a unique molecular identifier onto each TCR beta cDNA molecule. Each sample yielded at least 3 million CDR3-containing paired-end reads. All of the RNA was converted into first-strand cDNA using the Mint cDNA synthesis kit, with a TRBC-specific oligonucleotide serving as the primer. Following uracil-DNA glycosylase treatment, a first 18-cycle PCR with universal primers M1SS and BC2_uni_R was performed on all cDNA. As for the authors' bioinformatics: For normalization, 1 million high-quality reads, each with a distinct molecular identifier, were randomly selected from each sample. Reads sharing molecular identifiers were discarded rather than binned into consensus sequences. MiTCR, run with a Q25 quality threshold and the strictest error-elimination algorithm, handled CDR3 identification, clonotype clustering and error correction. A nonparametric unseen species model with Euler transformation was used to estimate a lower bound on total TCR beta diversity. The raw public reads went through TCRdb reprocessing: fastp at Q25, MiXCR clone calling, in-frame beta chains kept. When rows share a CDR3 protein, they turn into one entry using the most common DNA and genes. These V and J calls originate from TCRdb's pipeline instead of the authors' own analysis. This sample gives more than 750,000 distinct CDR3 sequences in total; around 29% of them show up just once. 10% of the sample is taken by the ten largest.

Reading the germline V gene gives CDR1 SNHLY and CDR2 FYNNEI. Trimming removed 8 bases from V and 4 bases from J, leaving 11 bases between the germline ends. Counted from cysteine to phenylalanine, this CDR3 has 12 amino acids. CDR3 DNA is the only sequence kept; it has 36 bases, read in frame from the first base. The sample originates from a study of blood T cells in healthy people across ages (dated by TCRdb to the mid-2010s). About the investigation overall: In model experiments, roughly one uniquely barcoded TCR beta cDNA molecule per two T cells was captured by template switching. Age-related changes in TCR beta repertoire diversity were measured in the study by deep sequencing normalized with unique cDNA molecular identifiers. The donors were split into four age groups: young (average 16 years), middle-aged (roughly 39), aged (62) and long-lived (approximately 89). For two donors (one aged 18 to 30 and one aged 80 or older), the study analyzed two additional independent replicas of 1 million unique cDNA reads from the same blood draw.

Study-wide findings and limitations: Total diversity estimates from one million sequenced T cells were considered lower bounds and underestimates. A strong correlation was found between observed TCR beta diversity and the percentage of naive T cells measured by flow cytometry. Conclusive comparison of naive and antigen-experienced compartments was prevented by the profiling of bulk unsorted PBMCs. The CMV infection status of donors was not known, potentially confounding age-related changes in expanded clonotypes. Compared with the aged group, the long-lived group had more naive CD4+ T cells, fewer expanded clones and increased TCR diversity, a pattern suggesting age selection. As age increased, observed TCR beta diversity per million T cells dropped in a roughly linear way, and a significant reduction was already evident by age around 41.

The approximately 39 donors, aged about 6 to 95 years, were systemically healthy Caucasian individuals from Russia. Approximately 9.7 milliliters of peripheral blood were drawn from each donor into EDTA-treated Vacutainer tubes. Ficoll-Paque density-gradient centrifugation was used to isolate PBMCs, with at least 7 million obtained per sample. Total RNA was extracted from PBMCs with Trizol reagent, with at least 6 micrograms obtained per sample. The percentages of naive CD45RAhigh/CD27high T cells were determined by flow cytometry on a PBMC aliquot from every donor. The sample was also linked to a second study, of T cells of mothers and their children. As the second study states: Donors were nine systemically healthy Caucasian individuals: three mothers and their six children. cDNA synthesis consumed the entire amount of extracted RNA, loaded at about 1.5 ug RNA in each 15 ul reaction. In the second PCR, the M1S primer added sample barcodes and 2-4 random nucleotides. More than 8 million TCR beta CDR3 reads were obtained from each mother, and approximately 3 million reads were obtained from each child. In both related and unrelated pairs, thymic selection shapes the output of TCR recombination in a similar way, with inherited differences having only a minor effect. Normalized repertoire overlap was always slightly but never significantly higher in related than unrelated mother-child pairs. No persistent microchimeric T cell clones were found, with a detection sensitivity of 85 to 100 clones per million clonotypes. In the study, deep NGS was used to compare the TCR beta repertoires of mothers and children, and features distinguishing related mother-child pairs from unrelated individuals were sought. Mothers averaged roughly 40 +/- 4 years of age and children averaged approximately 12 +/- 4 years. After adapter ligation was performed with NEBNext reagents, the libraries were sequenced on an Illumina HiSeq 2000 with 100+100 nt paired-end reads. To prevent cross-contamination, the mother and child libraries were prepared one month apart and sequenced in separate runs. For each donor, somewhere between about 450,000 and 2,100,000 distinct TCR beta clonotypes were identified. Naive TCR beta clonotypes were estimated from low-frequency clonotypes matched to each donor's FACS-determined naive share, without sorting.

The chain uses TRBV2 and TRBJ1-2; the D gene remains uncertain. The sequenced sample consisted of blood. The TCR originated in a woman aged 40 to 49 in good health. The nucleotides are TGTGCCAGCGCGCGGCAGACCTATGGCTACACCTTC. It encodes CASARQTYGYTF.